The clone carrying this T cell receptor (beta chain) was picked up one time. Its specificity is unknown. These data are taken from a study of OX40 agonist ivuxolimab in advanced cancers. In the study overall: Partial responses were achieved by three patients: one hepatocellular carcinoma, two cutaneous melanoma.

V dropped 4 bases and J dropped 6; count of bases not matched to a gene: 7. Germline values: CDR1 SGHVS, CDR2 FNYEAQ. The CDR3 totals 14 residues. General observations from the study: At doses 0.1 to 3.0 mg/kg, CD4+ and CD8+ clones expanded. More expanded clones were found, on average, in CD8+ than in CD4+ T cells.

Generated by immunoSEQ multiplex PCR, the TCRdb table keeps only in-frame clones and is missing some. The sample records nearly 70,000 clones, 83% being singletons. This TCR derives from an adult with an advanced solid tumor such as melanoma, head and neck, liver or kidney cancer. V gene TRBV7-6 combines with J gene TRBJ2-7, with 9 bases matching TRBD1. The sequencing used CD4+ or CD8+ T cells sorted from blood, collected in a trial of the OX40 agonist ivuxolimab. CDR3 region: CASSSGTGLVEQYF. CDR3 in DNA: TGTGCCAGCAGCTCCGGGACAGGGTTAGTCGAGCAGTACTTC.